Following are 4 T cell receptor beta chains from one sample sequenced in a study of beta chain features in type 1 diabetes. Expressed TCRB transcripts got sequenced, as all isolated RNA was reverse transcribed. Sequencing was performed with immunoSEQ multiplex PCR; in TCRdb, only in-frame clones are kept and a portion is missing. The sample has almost 350,000 clones; around 7.6% are singletons. Sequenced material: central memory CD4+ T cells from blood. These receptors came from a woman aged 18-30 years in good health.

This clone was counted at least ten times. The chain couples TRBV2 to TRBJ2-7; maybe TRBD2 (5 bases). V was trimmed by 7 bases and J by 4 bases, leaving 8 bases between them. CDR1 and CDR2 from the germline V gene are SNHLY and FYNNEI. There are 11 residues in the CDR3. The CDR3 nucleotides read TGTGCCAGCATGAGGGATTACGAGCAGTACTTC. Its protein product is CASMRDYEQYF.

The chain is built from TRBV5-4 and TRBJ2-3; 10 bases map to TRBD2. Germline CDR1 and CDR2: SGHNT and YYREEE (reference sequence). The CDR3 is made up of 17 amino acids. V was pared by 4 bases and J by 3 bases, with 11 bases of the junction left unmatched. CDR3 sequence: CASSQDRGLAKTDTQYF. CDR3 DNA sequence: TGTGCCAGCAGCCAAGATAGGGGACTAGCGAAAACAGATACGCAGTATTTT. Drawing the rest from reference TRBV5-4 and TRBJ2-3, the complete variable domain is ETGVTQSPTHLIKTRGQQVTLRCSSQSGHNTVSWYQQALGQGPQFIFQYYREEENGRGNFPPRFSGLQFPNYSSELNVNALELDDSALYLCASSQDRGLAKTDTQYFGPGTRLTVL.

In its sample, this clone was seen a few times. The chain links TRBV7-8 to TRBJ2-3, with D possibly being TRBD1 (6 bases). The germline V gene encodes CDR1 SGHVS and CDR2 FQNEAQ. The V and J ends lost 10 bases and 0 bases respectively, with 17 bases between them. The CDR3 has 15 amino acids. DNA for the CDR3: TGTGCCACTATGGACAGTTATCCTAGCACAGATACGCAGTATTTT. Its protein is CATMDSYPSTDTQYF.

This clone was seen a few times. This chain links TRBV2 with TRBJ2-1; the D gene is possibly TRBD2 (5 bases). This CDR3 region has 15 residues. CDR1 SNHLY and CDR2 FYNNEI come from the germline V gene. Between the trimmed V and J ends, which lost 8 bases and 1 base, there was a span of 15 bases. CDR3 sequence reads: CASRFDGGSYNEQFF. In DNA, the CDR3 is TGTGCCAGCCGTTTCGACGGAGGATCCTACAATGAGCAGTTCTTC.